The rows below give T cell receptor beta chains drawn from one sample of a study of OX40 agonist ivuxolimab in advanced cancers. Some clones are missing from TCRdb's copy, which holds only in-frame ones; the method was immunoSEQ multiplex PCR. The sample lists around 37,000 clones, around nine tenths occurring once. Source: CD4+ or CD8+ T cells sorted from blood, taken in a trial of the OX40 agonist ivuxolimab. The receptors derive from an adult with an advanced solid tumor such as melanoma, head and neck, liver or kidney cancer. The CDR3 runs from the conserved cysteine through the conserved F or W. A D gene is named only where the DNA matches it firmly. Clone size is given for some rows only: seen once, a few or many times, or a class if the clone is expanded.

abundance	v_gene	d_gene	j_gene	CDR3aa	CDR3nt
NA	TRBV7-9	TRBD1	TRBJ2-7	CASSLDRGLPYEQYF	TGTGCCAGCAGCTTAGACAGGGGATTACCTTACGAGCAGTACTTC
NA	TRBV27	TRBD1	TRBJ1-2	CASSPGQVAFYGYTF	TGTGCCAGCAGTCCGGGACAGGTAGCGTTCTATGGCTACACCTTC
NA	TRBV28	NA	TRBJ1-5	CASTPAGSFYSNQPQHF	TGTGCCAGCACCCCCGCGGGGAGTTTTTATAGCAATCAGCCCCAGCATTTT
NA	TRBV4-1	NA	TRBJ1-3	CASSRLQPESSGNTIYF	TGCGCCAGCAGCCGATTACAGCCCGAGAGCTCTGGAAACACCATATATTTT
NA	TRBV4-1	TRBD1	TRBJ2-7	CASSQVQGENYEQYF	TGCGCCAGCAGCCAAGTACAGGGGGAAAACTACGAGCAGTACTTC
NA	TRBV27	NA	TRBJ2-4	CASSLSAPGRLQYF	TGTGCCAGCAGTTTATCCGCCCCGGGTCGCCTTCAGTACTTC
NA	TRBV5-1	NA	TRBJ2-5	CASSWAPYETQYF	TGCGCCAGCAGCTGGGCCCCCTATGAGACCCAGTACTTC
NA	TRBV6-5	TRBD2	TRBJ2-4	CASSYSIGTTLDIQYF	TGTGCCAGCAGTTACTCGATCGGGACTACCTTAGACATTCAGTACTTC
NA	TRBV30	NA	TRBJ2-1	CAWSEGPGSYNEQFF	TGTGCCTGGAGTGAGGGGCCGGGCTCCTACAATGAGCAGTTCTTC
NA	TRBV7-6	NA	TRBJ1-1	CASSSSLLNTEAFF	TGTGCCAGCAGCTCATCTCTCCTGAACACTGAAGCTTTCTTT
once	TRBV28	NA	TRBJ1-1	CASSLTGARGTEAFF	TGTGCCAGCAGTTTAACGGGGGCGCGGGGCACTGAAGCTTTCTTT
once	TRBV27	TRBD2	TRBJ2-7	CASSLGLAPTYEQYF	TGTGCCAGCAGCCTGGGACTAGCGCCGACCTACGAGCAGTACTTC
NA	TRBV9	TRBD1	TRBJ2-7	CASSPGTGLYEQYF	TGTGCCAGCAGCCCGGGGACAGGTCTCTACGAGCAGTACTTC
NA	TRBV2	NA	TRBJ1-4	CASSHLRGTNEKLFF	TGTGCCAGCAGCCACCTCAGGGGAACTAATGAAAAACTGTTTTTT
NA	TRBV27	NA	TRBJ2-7	CASSYLEDEQYF	TGTGCCAGCAGTTATCTCGAGGACGAGCAGTACTTC
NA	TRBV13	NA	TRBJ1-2	CASSSNGNYGYTF	TGTGCCAGCAGCTCAAATGGAAACTATGGCTACACCTTC
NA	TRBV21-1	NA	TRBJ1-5	CASSKLLLGNQPQHF	TGTGCCAGCAGCAAGCTACTTCTTGGGAATCAGCCCCAGCATTTT
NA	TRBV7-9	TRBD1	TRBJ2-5	CASSSGQGRETQYF	TGTGCCAGCAGTTCGGGACAGGGCAGGGAGACCCAGTACTTC
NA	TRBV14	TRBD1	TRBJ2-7	CASSRDRRSYEQYF	TGTGCCAGCAGCCGGGACAGGAGATCCTACGAGCAGTACTTC
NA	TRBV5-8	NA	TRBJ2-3	CASNVAQYF	TGTGCCAGCAACGTGGCCCAGTATTTT
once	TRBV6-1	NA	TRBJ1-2	CASSLTGFYGYTF	TGTGCCAGCAGTTTAACAGGGTTCTATGGCTACACCTTC
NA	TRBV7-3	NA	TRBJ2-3	CASSPSGYSGRTDTQYF	TGTGCCAGCAGCCCGTCCGGGTACAGCGGTCGCACAGATACGCAGTATTTT
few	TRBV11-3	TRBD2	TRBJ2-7	CASSSLAGTVYEQYF	TGTGCCAGCAGCTCCTTAGCGGGAACTGTCTACGAGCAGTACTTC
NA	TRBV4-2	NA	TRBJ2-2	CASSQEISGVAVGTGELFF	TGTGCCAGCAGCCAAGAGATCAGCGGTGTAGCGGTAGGGACCGGGGAGCTGTTTTTT
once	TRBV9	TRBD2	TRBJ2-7	CASSGLADSYEQYF	TGTGCCAGCAGCGGACTAGCGGACTCCTACGAGCAGTACTTC
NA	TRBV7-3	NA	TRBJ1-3	CASSPDPSSGNTIYF	TGTGCCAGCAGCCCAGATCCGAGCTCTGGAAACACCATATATTTT
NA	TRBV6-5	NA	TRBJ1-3	CASSYMPRPGGNTIYF	TGTGCCAGCAGTTATATGCCCCGCCCGGGTGGAAACACCATATATTTT
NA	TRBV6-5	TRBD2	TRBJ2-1	CASSQSLANYNEQFF	TGTGCCAGCAGTCAGTCACTAGCGAACTACAATGAGCAGTTCTTC
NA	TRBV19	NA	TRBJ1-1	CASSSSYRETEAFF	TGTGCCAGTAGTTCTTCCTACAGGGAAACTGAAGCTTTCTTT
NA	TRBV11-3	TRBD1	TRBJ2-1	CASSLDRGTDIFF	TGTGCCAGCAGCTTAGATAGGGGGACAGACATATTCTTC
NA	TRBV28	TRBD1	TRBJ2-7	CASSFGAGGVEQYF	TGTGCCAGCAGTTTTGGGGCAGGGGGCGTCGAGCAGTACTTC
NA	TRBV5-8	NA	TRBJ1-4	CASSPGEVVEKLFF	TGTGCCAGCAGCCCAGGGGAAGTGGTTGAAAAACTGTTTTTT
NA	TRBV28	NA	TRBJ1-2	CASSLALSGGYTF	TGTGCCAGCAGTTTAGCCCTCTCAGGGGGCTACACCTTC
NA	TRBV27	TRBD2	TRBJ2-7	CASSAWTSGSWEQYF	TGTGCCAGCAGTGCCTGGACTAGCGGGAGTTGGGAGCAGTACTTC
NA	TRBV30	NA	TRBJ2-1	CAWSVRAGSYNEQFF	TGTGCCTGGAGTGTACGCGCCGGCTCCTACAATGAGCAGTTCTTC
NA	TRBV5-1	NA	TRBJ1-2	CASSFHDQAGNYGYTF	TGCGCCAGCAGCTTTCACGATCAGGCCGGGAACTATGGCTACACCTTC
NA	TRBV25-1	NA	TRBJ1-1	CASSESVVTEAFF	TGTGCCAGCAGTGAATCTGTGGTCACTGAAGCTTTCTTT
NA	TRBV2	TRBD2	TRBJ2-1	CASRSSGSVFYEQFF	TGTGCCAGCAGATCTAGCGGGAGTGTTTTCTATGAGCAGTTCTTC
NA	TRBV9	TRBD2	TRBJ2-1	CASSVSGSSYNEQFF	TGTGCCAGCAGCGTCAGCGGGAGTTCCTACAATGAGCAGTTCTTC
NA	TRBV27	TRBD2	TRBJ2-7	CASSYTSGRYYEQYF	TGTGCCAGCAGCTATACTAGCGGGAGATATTACGAGCAGTACTTC
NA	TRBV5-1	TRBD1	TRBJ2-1	CASSLEQGAGNEQFF	TGCGCCAGCAGCTTGGAGCAGGGGGCTGGGAATGAGCAGTTCTTC
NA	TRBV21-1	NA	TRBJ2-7	CASSKGRYEQYF	TGTGCCAGCAGCAAAGGCAGGTACGAGCAGTACTTC
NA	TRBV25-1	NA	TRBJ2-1	CASSSLPQSSYNEQFF	TGTGCCAGCAGTTCTCTCCCCCAGAGCTCCTACAATGAGCAGTTCTTC
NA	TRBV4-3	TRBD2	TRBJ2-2	CASSQDGAGGDTGELFF	TGCGCCAGCAGCCAAGACGGGGCGGGAGGCGACACCGGGGAGCTGTTTTTT
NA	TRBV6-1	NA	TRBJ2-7	CASRAWGDGYEQYF	TGTGCCAGCAGGGCTTGGGGAGACGGATACGAGCAGTACTTC
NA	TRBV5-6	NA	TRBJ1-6	CASSGGAYNSPLHF	TGTGCCAGCAGCGGGGGGGCGTATAATTCACCCCTCCACTTT
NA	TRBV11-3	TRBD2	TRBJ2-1	CASSLLSGGIYNEQFF	TGTGCCAGCAGCTTACTTAGCGGGGGTATTTACAATGAGCAGTTCTTC
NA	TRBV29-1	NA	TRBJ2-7	CSVEAGSYEQYF	TGCAGCGTTGAAGCCGGCTCCTACGAGCAGTACTTC
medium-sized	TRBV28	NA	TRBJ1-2	CASSFGQAYGYTF	TGTGCCAGCAGTTTCGGGCAGGCCTATGGCTACACCTTC
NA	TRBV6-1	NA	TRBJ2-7	CASSERETGQFSYEQYF	TGTGCCAGCAGTGAAAGAGAAACAGGGCAATTCTCCTACGAGCAGTACTTC
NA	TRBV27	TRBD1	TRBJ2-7	CASSPGTGNEQYF	TGTGCCAGCAGTCCCGGGACAGGGAACGAGCAGTACTTC
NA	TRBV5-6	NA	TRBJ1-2	CASSLDTDLIGYGYTF	TGTGCCAGCAGCTTGGACACAGACCTTATAGGCTATGGCTACACCTTC
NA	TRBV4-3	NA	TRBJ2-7	CASSHRGGPHGDEQYF	TGCGCCAGCAGCCACCGCGGCGGGCCCCATGGGGACGAGCAGTACTTC
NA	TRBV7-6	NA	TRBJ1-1	CASSLGDLGMNTEAFF	TGTGCCAGCAGCTTAGGCGATCTCGGGATGAACACTGAAGCTTTCTTT
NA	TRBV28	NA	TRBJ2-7	CASSPRGGGQFYEQYF	TGTGCCAGCAGTCCTCGAGGTGGGGGGCAATTCTACGAGCAGTACTTC
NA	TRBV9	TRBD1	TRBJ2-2	CASSVVGQGAFANTGELFF	TGTGCCAGCAGCGTAGTCGGACAGGGGGCGTTCGCGAACACCGGGGAGCTGTTTTTT
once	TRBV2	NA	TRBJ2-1	CASSEALRGPYNEQFF	TGTGCCAGCAGTGAAGCGCTTCGGGGCCCCTACAATGAGCAGTTCTTC
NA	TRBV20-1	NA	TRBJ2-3	CSAVLDTQYF	TGCAGTGCTGTCCTCGATACGCAGTATTTT
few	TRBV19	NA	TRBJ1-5	CASSRGPTNQPQHF	TGTGCCAGTAGTAGGGGACCCACGAATCAGCCCCAGCATTTT
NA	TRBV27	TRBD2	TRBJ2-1	CASSLAGAYNEQFF	TGTGCCAGCAGCCTAGCGGGAGCTTACAATGAGCAGTTCTTC